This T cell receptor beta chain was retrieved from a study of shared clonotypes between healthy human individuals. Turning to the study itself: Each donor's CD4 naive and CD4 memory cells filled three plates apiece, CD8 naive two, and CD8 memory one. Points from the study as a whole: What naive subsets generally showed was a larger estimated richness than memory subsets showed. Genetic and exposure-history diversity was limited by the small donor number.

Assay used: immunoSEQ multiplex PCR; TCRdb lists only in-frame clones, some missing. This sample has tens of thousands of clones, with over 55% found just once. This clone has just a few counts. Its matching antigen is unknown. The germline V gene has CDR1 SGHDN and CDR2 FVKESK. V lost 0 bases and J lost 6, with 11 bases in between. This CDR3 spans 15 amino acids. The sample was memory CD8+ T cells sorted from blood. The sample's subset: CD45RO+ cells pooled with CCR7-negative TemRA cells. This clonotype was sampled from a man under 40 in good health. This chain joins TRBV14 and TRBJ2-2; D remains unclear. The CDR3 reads CASSQDFGFAGELFF. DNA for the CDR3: TGTGCCAGCAGCCAAGATTTCGGCTTCGCCGGGGAGCTGTTTTTT. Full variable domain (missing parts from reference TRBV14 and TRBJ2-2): EAGVTQFPSHSVIEKGQTVTLRCDPISGHDNLYWYRRVMGKEIKFLLHFVKESKQDESGMPNNRFLAERTGGTYSTLKVQPAELEDSGVYFCASSQDFGFAGELFFGEGSRLTVL.